The rows below give T cell receptor beta chains drawn from one sample of a study of Graves' ophthalmopathy and Graves' hyperthyroidism. Using its own MiXCR run on the multiplex PCR reads, TCRdb lists one record per CDR3 protein. The table records more than 1,000,000 distinct CDR3 sequences, about two fifths of them present only once. Sequencing input: peripheral blood or thyroid tissue (not recorded which). These TCRs come from an adult man with Graves' hyperthyroidism. The CDR3 runs from the conserved cysteine through the conserved F or W. D genes are given only for firm matches. Clone sizes are given selectively: once, few, many, or a class where the clone is expanded.

d_call j_call v_call clone_size cdr3_aa cdr3_nt
TRBD2 TRBJ2-5 TRBV7-7 . CASSLAGVAGGETQYF TGTGCTAGCAGCTTAGCGGGAGTAGCGGGGGGAGAGACCCAGTACTTC
. TRBJ1-2 TRBV2 . CATHGGSRSNYGYTF TGTGCCACACACGGTGGCAGCCGATCTAACTATGGCTACACCTTC
TRBD1 TRBJ1-3 TRBV14 many CASSLRTGAGNTIYF TGTGCCAGCAGCCTACGGACAGGGGCTGGAAACACCATATATTTT
TRBD1 TRBJ2-7 TRBV7-7 . CASSSTAGTGWGEQYF TGTGCCAGCAGCTCAACAGCCGGGACAGGGTGGGGCGAGCAGTACTTC
. TRBJ2-5 TRBV15 many CATSRAGETQYF TGTGCCACCAGCCGAGCGGGAGAGACCCAGTACTTC
. TRBJ1-5 TRBV2 . CASSLGSAQPQHF TGTGCCAGCAGTTTGGGGAGCGCTCAGCCCCAGCATTTT
TRBD2 TRBJ2-7 TRBV7-2 many CASSSLAGVSEQYF TGTGCCAGCAGCTCCCTAGCGGGAGTAAGCGAGCAGTACTTC
. TRBJ1-5 TRBV6-2/TRBV6-3 many CASSYSGGGNQPQHF TGTGCCAGCAGTTACTCGGGCGGGGGCAATCAGCCCCAGCATTTT
. TRBJ2-3 TRBV7-2 . CASSFGSRDTDTQYF TGTGCCAGCAGCTTCGGTTCGCGGGACACAGATACGCAGTATTTT
. TRBJ2-2 TRBV7-6 . CASSLEGDAGELFF TGTGCCAGCAGCTTAGAAGGGGACGCCGGGGAGCTGTTTTTT
. TRBJ1-3 TRBV20-1 many CSAGPNSDSGNTIYF TGCAGTGCCGGACCGAACAGTGACTCTGGAAACACCATATATTTT
. TRBJ2-5 TRBV29-1 . CSVVAGTEETQYF TGCAGCGTTGTTGCGGGGACAGAAGAGACCCAGTACTTC
TRBD1 TRBJ1-1 TRBV12-3/TRBV12-4 few CASSLTGIVLNTEAFF TGTGCCAGCAGCTTGACAGGGATCGTACTGAACACTGAAGCTTTCTTT
TRBD1 TRBJ2-7 TRBV10-3 . CAIQTGINEQYF TGTGCCATCCAGACAGGGATCAACGAGCAGTACTTC
TRBD2 TRBJ2-7 TRBV14 . CASSPHAQREGGEQYF TGTGCCAGCAGTCCCCACGCCCAGCGGGAGGGCGGAGAGCAGTACTTC
. TRBJ2-7 TRBV7-2 . CASSPPRTPNEQYF TGTGCCAGCAGCCCCCCCCGAACCCCTAACGAGCAGTACTTC